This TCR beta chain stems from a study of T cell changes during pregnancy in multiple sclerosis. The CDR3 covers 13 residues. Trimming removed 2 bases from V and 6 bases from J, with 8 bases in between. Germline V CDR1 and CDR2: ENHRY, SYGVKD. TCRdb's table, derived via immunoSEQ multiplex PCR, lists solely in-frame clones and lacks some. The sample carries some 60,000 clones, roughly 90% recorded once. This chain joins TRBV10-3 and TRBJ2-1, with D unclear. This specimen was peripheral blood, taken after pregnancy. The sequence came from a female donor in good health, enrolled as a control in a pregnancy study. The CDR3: CAISEGVTNEQFF. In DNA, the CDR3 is TGTGCCATCAGTGAGGGAGTAACCAATGAGCAGTTCTTC.